A single T cell receptor (beta chain) is shown here with its context. This CDR3 has 14 amino acids. Trimming cost V 0 bases and J 7 bases, with 10 bases left between them. The V gene's germline CDR1 is SGHRS and CDR2 YFSETQ. The source of the sample is a study of T cell changes during pregnancy in multiple sclerosis. TCRdb's copy holds only in-frame clones and misses some; the assay was immunoSEQ multiplex PCR. The sample comprises over 30,000 clones, roughly 85% of which are singletons, and less than 1.5% rests with the top ten. The chain links TRBV5-1 to TRBJ1-4; D is uncertain. Sequencing was performed on CD4+ T cells from peripheral blood mononuclear cells, taken before pregnancy. The clonotype originates from a female donor with multiple sclerosis, enrolled in a pregnancy study. DNA for the CDR3: TGCGCCAGCAGCTTGGGGAAAGGGAGTGAAAAACTGTTTTTT. Protein sequence: CASSLGKGSEKLFF.